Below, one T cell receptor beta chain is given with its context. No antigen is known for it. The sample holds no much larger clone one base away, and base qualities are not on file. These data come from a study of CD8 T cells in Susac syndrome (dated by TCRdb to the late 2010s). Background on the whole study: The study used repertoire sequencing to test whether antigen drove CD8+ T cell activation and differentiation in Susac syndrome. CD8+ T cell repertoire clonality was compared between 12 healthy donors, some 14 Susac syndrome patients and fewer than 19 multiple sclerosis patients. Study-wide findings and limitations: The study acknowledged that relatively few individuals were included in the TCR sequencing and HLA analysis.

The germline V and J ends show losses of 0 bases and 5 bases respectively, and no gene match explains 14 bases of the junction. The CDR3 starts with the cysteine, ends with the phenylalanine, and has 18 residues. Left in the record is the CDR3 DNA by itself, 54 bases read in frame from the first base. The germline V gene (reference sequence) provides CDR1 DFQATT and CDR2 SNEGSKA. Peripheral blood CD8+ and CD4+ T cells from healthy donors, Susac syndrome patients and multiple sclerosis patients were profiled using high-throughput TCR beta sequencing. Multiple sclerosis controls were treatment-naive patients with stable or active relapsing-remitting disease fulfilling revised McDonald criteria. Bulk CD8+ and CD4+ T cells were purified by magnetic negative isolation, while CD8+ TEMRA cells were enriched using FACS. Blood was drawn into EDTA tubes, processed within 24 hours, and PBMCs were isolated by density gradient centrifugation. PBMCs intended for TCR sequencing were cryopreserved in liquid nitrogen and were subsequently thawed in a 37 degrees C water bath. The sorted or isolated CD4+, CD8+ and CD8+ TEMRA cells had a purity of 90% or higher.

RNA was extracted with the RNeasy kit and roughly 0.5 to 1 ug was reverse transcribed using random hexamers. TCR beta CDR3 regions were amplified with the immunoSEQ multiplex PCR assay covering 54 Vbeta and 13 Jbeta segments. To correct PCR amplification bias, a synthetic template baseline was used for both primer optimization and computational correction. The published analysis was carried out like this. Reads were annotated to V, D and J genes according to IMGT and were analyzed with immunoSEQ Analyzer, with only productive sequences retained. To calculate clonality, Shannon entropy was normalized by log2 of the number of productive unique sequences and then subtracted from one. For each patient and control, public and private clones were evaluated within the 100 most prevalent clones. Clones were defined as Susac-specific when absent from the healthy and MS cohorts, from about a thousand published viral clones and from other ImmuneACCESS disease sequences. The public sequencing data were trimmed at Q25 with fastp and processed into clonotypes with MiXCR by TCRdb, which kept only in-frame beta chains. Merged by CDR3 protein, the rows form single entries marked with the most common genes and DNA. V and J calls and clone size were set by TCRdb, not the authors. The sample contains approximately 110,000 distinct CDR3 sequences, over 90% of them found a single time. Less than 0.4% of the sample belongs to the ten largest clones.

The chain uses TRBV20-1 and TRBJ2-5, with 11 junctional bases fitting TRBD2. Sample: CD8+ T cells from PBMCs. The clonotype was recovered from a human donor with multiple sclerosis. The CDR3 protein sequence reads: CSARDLYGSGRASETQYF. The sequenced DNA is TGCAGTGCTAGAGATCTTTATGGTAGCGGGAGGGCCTCCGAGACCCAGTACTTC.